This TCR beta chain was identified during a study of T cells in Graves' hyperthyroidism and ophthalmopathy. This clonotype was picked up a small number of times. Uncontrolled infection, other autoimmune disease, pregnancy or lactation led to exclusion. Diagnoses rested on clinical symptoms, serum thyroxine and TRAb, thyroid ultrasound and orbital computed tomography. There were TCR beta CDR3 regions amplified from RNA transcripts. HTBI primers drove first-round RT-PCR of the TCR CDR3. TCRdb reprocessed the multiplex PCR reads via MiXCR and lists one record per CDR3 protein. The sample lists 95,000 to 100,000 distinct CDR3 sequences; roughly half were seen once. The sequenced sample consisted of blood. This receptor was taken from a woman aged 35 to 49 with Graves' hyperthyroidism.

The CDR3 sequence is CASSPQGWGEQYF. DNA for the CDR3: TGTGCCAGCAGCCCACAGGGCTGGGGTGAGCAGTACTTC. The V call is TRBV12-3 or TRBV12-4, the J call TRBJ2-7, with a tentative D call TRBD1 (6 bases). The CDR3 covers 13 residues. V lost 6 bases to trimming and J lost 7 bases, with 16 bases between them.